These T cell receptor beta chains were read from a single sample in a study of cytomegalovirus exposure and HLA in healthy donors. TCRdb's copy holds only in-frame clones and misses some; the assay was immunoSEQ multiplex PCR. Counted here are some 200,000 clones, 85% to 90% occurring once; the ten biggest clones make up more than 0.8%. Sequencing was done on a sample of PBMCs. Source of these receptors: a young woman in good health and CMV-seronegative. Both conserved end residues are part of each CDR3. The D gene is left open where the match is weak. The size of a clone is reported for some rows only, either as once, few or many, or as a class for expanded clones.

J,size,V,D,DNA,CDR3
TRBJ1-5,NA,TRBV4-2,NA,TGTGCCAGCAGCCAAAAGGTTGGGGACTTAGGCAATCAGCCCCAGCATTTT,CASSQKVGDLGNQPQHF
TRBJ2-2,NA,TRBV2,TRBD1,TGTGCCAGCGCGCGGGACAGGATGACCGGGGAGCTGTTTTTT,CASARDRMTGELFF
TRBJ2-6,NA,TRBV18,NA,TGTGCCAGCTGTCGCTCTGGGGCCAACGTCCTGACTTTC,CASCRSGANVLTF
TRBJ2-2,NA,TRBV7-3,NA,TGTGCCAGCAGCTTAAATGGGGGGTCGAGGGCCACCGGGGAGCTGTTTTTT,CASSLNGGSRATGELFF
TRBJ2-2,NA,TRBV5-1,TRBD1,TGCGCCAGCAACCGGGACAGGGTGAACACCGGGGAGCTGTTTTTT,CASNRDRVNTGELFF
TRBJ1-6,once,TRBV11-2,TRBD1,TGTGCCAGCAGCCCCGACAGGGGACGAATCCTCCACTTT,CASSPDRGRILHF
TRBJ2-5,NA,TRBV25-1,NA,TGTGCCAGCAGTGATCTGCGGGGACGGCGAGAGACCCAGTACTTC,CASSDLRGRRETQYF
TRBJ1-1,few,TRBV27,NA,TGTGCCAGCAGCCAGCCCGGGAGGAACACTGAAGCTTTCTTT,CASSQPGRNTEAFF
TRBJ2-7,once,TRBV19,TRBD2,TGTGCCAGTAGTATCGGGGGGTCAGGAACCTACGAGCAGTACTTC,CASSIGGSGTYEQYF
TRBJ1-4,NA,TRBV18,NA,TGTGCCAGCTCACCACAAGGGGCGACTAATGAAAAACTGTTTTTT,CASSPQGATNEKLFF
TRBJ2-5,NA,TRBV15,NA,TGTGCCACCAGCAGAATCTCAGGGATCGAGACCCAGTACTTC,CATSRISGIETQYF
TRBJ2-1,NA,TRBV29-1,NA,TGCAGCGTTGGGAGAAGGTTTATTGAGCAGTTCTTC,CSVGRRFIEQFF
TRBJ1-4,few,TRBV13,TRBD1,TGTGCCAGCAGCCTTACAGGGGCGGGTGAAAAACTGTTTTTT,CASSLTGAGEKLFF
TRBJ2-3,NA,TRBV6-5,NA,TGTGCCAGCACACCCTTCAGGGGCCGCACAGATACGCAGTATTTT,CASTPFRGRTDTQYF
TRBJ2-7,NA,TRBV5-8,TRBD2,TGTGCCAGCAGGTATGGACTAGCGGGACCCGGGGGCCTCTACGAGCAGTACTTC,CASRYGLAGPGGLYEQYF
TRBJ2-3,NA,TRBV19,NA,TGTGCCAGTAGTAGCCGATCGGGGTCGGAGCAGTATTTT,CASSSRSGSEQYF
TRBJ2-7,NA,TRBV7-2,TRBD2,TGTGCCAGCAGCTTAGGCGGGGGGCCCTACGAGCAGTACTTC,CASSLGGGPYEQYF
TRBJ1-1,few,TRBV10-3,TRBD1,TGTGCCATCAGTGGGGGGGACAGATACACTGAAGCTTTCTTT,CAISGGDRYTEAFF
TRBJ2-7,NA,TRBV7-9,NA,TGTGCCAGCAGCTTACCGGGTAAATCCTACGAGCAGTACTTC,CASSLPGKSYEQYF
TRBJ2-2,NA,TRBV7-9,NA,TGTGCCAGCAGCTTACCATATGACAGGCCTGACACCGGGGAGCTGTTTTTT,CASSLPYDRPDTGELFF
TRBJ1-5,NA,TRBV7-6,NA,TGTGCCAGCAGCTTAGAGGCAGGTCCATCCCTAAATCAGCCCCAGCATTTT,CASSLEAGPSLNQPQHF
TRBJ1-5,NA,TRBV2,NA,TGTGCCAGCAATGGTGCGGGAAATGGCAATCAGCCCCAGCATTTT,CASNGAGNGNQPQHF
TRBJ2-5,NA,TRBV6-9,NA,TGTGCCAGCAGTTATCCGGGACACCTCCAAGAGACCCAGTACTTC,CASSYPGHLQETQYF
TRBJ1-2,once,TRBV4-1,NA,TGCGCCAGCAGCCAAGAACAGCGGGGAGGCTACACCTTC,CASSQEQRGGYTF
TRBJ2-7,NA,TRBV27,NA,TGTGCCAGCATCACACGGACAGACCCCTACGAGCAGTACTTC,CASITRTDPYEQYF
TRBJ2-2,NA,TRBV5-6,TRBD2,TGTGCCAGCAGCCCGGGACTAGCGGCCGGGGAGCTGTTTTTT,CASSPGLAAGELFF
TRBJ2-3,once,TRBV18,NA,TGTGCCAGCTCACAACGGGAGGATACGCAGTATTTT,CASSQREDTQYF
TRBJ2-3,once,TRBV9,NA,TGTGCCAGCAGCGTGGTACAGGGCACGAGCACAGATACGCAGTATTTT,CASSVVQGTSTDTQYF
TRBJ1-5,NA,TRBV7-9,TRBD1,TGTGCCAGCAGCTTAGGGGGACAGGGGAGCAATCAGCCCCAGCATTTT,CASSLGGQGSNQPQHF
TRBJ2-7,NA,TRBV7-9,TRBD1,TGTGCCAGCAGCGTCGGACAGGTACCCGAGCAGTACTTC,CASSVGQVPEQYF
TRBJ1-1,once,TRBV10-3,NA,TGTGCCATCAGTCTGACAGCCTCGAACACTGAAGCTTTCTTT,CAISLTASNTEAFF
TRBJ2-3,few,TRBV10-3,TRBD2,TGTGCCATCCGTGGGACTAGCGGGAGCGTATCCACAGATACGCAGTATTTT,CAIRGTSGSVSTDTQYF
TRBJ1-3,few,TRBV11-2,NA,TGTGCCAGCAGCTTAGGTACAAGTTCTGGAAACACCATATATTTT,CASSLGTSSGNTIYF
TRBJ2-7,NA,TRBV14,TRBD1,TGTGCCAGCAGCCGAGGACAGGGAATTATCTACGAGCAGTACTTC,CASSRGQGIIYEQYF
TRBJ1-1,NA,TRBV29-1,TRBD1,TGCAGCGTGGGGGGACAGCAGAACACTGAAGCTTTCTTT,CSVGGQQNTEAFF
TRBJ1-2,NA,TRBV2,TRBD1,TGTGCCAGCAGCCCAGGGGGCAACTATGGCTACACCTTC,CASSPGGNYGYTF
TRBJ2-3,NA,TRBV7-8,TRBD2,TGTGCCAGCAGCCTTAGACTAGCGGGAGTTTCCCCAGATACGCAGTATTTT,CASSLRLAGVSPDTQYF
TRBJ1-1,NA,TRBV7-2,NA,TGTGCCAGCAGCTTAAGGGGGACGAACACTGAAGCTTTCTTT,CASSLRGTNTEAFF
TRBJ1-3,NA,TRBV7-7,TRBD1,TGTGCCAGCAGCTTAGGACAGGGGGGTGGAAACACCATATATTTT,CASSLGQGGGNTIYF
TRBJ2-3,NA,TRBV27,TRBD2,TGTGCCAGCAGCCAAACACCCCGGGGGGGCGGAGCAGATACGCAGTATTTT,CASSQTPRGGGADTQYF
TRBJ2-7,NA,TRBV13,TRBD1,TGTGCCAGCAGCTTAATGACAGGGAACTCCTACGAGCAGTACTTC,CASSLMTGNSYEQYF
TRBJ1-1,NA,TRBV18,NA,TGTGCCAGCTCAATGGCAGAAAAAAACACTGAAGCTTTCTTT,CASSMAEKNTEAFF
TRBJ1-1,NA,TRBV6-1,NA,TGTGCCAGCAGTCCCCGCGCGGCATTTGAAGCTTTCTTT,CASSPRAAFEAFF
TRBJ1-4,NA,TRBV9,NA,TGTGCCAGCAGCGTCAGGGGTACTAATGAAAAACTGTTTTTT,CASSVRGTNEKLFF
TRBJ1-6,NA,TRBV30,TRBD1,TGTGCCTGGAGTGTCTACGGAGGGACAGGGTTTTATAATTCACCCCTCCACTTT,CAWSVYGGTGFYNSPLHF
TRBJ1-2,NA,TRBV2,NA,TGTGCCAGCAGTCCGGGACAAACAGTTGGTGGCTACACCTTC,CASSPGQTVGGYTF
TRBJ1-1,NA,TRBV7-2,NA,TGTGCCAGCAGCCCAATTCAGCGGAACACTGAAGCTTTCTTT,CASSPIQRNTEAFF
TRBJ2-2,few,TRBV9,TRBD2,TGTGCCAGCAGTTGGACTAGCGGGGATCCCGGAGAGCTGTTTTTT,CASSWTSGDPGELFF
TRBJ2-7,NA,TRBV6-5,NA,TGTGCCAGCGGTACCGGGACAACTACCTACGAGCAGTACTTC,CASGTGTTTYEQYF
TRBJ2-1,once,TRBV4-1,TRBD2,TGCGCCAGCAGCCCTAGCGGGAGACGCTACAATGAGCAGTTCTTC,CASSPSGRRYNEQFF
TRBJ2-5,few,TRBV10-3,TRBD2,TGTGCCATCATTAACGCTAGCGGGGGGATGGAGGAGACCCAGTACTTC,CAIINASGGMEETQYF
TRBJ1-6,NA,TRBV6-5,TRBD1,TGTGCCAGCAGCCGAACCGGACAGGATAATTCACCCCTCCACTTT,CASSRTGQDNSPLHF
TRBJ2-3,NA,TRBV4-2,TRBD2,TGTGCCAGCAGCCAAGGTCTAGCGGGAGACGGTACAGATACGCAGTATTTT,CASSQGLAGDGTDTQYF
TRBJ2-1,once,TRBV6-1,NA,TGTGCCAGCACCATGGGTCAACTAAACAATGAGCAGTTCTTC,CASTMGQLNNEQFF
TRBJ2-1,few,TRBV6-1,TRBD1,TGTGCCAGCAGCAACCGGGACAGGGGTGATGAGCAGTTCTTC,CASSNRDRGDEQFF
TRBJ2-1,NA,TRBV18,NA,TGTGCCAGCTCACCACCCCCTGGGGGTAGCGGAAAGTTCTTC,CASSPPPGGSGKFF
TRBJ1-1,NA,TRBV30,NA,TGTGCCTGGGACCGGGGCACTGAAGCTTTCTTT,CAWDRGTEAFF
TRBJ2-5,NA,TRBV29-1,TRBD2,TGCAGCGTTGTGACCGGGACTAGCGGGGTTGGCGAGACCCAGTACTTC,CSVVTGTSGVGETQYF
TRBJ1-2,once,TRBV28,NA,TGTGCCAGCAGGGATACAGGGATTGCTGGCTACACCTTC,CASRDTGIAGYTF